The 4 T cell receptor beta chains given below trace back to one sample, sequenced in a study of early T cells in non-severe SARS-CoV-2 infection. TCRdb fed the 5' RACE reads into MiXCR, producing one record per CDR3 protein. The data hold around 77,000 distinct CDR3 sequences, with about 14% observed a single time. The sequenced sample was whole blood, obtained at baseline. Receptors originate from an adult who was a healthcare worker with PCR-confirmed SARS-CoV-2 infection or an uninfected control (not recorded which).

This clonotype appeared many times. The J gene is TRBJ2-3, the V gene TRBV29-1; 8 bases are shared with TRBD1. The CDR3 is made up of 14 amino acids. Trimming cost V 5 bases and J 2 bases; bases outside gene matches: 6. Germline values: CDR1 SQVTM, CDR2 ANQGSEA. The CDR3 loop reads CSVRQGAPTDTQYF. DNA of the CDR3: TGCAGCGTTAGGCAGGGGGCCCCCACAGATACGCAGTATTTT.

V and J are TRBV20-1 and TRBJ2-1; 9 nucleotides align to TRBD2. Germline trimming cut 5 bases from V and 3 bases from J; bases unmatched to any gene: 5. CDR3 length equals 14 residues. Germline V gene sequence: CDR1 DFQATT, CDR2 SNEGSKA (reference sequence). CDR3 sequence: CSARSGSDYNEQFF. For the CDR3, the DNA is TGCAGTGCTCGTAGCGGGAGTGACTACAATGAGCAGTTCTTC.

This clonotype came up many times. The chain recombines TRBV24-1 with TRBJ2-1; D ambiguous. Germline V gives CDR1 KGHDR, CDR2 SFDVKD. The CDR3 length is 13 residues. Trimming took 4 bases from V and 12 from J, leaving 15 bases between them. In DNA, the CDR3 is TGTGCCACCAGTGAGTCGTTCCGTTTTGGGCAGTTCTTC. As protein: CATSESFRFGQFF.

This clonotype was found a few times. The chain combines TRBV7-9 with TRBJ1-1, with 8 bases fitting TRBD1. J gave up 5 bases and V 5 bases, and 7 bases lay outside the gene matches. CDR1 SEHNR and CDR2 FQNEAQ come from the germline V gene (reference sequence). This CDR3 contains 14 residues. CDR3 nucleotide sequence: TGTGCCAGCAGCATGGACAGGGAGGGGACTGAAGCTTTCTTT. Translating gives CASSMDREGTEAFF.